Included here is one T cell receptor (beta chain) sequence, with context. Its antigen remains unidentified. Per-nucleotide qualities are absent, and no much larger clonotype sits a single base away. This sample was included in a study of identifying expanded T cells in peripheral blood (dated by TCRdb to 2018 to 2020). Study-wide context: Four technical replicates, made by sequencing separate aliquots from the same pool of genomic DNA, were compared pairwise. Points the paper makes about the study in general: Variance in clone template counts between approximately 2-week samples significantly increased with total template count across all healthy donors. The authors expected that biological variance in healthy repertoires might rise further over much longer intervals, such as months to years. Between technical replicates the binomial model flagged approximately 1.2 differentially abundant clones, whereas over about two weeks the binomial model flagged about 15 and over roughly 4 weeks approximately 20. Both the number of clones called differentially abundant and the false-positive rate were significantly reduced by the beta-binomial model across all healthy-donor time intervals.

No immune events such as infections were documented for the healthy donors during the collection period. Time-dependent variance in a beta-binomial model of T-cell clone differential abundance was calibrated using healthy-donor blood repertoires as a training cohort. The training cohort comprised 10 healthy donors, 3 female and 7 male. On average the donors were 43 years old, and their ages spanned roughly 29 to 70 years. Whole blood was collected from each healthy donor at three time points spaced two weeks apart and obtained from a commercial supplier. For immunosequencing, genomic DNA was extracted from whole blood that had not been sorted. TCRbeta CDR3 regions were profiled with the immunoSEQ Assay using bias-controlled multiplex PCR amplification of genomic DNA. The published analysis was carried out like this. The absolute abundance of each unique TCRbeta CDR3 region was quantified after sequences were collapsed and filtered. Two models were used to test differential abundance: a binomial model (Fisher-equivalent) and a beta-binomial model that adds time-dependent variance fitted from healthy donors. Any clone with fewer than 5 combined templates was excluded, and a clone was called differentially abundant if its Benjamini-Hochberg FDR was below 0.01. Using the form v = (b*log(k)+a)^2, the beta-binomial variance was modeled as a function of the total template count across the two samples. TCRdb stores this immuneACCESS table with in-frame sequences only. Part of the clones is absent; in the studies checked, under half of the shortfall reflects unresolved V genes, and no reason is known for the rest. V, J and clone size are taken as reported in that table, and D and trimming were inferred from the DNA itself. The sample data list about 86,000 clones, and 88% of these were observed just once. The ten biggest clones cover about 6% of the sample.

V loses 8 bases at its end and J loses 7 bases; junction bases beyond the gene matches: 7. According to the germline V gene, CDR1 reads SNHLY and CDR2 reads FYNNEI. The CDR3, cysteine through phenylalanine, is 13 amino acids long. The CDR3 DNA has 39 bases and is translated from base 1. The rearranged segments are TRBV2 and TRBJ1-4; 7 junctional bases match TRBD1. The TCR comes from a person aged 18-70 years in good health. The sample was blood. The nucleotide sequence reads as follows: TGTGCCAGCGTTACGGACAGGACTGAAAAACTGTTTTTT. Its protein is CASVTDRTEKLFF.